This entry is about one T cell receptor beta chain. This sample stems from a study of T-cell memory formation after mild COVID-19. Trimming pared 5 bases from V and 5 bases from J, leaving 9 bases between. Germline values: CDR1 MNHEY, CDR2 SVGEGT. This CDR3 is built from 13 residues. MiXCR was run by TCRdb on the 5' RACE reads, yielding one entry per CDR3 protein. Seen here are about 470,000 distinct CDR3 sequences, roughly 18% observed once, and the top ten hold around an eighth. The sequencing input was PBMCs or a T cell subset sorted from them (not recorded which). This chain connects TRBV6-2 or TRBV6-3 to TRBJ2-2; possibly TRBD1 for D (6 bases). The TCR comes from an adult woman who had mild COVID-19 (a few samples of this study predate the infection). Cell type and time point are not known. CDR3 region: CASSHRETGELFF. The CDR3 DNA sequence: TGTGCCAGCAGTCACAGGGAGACCGGGGAGCTGTTTTTT.